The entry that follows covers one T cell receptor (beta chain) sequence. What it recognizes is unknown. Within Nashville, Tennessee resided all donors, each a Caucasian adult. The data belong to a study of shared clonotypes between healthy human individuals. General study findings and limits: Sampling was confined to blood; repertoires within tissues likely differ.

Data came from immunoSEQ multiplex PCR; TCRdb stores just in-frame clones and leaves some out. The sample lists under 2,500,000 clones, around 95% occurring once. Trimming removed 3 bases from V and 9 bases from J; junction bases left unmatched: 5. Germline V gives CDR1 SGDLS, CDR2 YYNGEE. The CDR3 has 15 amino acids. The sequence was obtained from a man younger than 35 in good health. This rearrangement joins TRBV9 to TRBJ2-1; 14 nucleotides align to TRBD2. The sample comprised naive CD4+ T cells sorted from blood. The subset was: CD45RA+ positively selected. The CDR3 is CASSEGLAGDREQFF. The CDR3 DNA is TGTGCCAGCAGCGAGGGACTAGCGGGAGACCGTGAGCAGTTCTTC. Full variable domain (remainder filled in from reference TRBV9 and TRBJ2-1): DSGVTQTPKHLITATGQRVTLRCSPRSGDLSVYWYQQSLDQGLQFLIQYYNGEERAKGNILERFSAQQFPDLHSELNLSSLELGDSALYFCASSEGLAGDREQFFGPGTRLTVL.